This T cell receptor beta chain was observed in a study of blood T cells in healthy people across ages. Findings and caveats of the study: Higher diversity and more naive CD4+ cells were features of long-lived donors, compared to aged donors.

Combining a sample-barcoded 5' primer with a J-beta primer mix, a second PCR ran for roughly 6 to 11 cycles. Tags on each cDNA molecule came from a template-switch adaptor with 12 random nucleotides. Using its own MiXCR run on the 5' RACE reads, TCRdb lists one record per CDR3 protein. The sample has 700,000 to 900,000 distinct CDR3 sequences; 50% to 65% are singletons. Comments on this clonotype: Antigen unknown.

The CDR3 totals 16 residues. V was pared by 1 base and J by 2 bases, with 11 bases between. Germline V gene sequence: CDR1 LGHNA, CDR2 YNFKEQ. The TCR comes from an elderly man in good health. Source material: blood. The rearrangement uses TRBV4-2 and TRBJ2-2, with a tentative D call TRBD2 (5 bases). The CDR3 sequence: CASSQGTGINTGELFF. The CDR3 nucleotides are TGTGCCAGCAGCCAAGGAACGGGGATCAACACCGGGGAGCTGTTTTTT.